Below, 15 T cell receptor beta chains from the same sample are listed, as sequenced in a study of blood T cell repertoires in COVID-19. Profiled with immunoSEQ multiplex PCR; TCRdb holds only in-frame clones, not every one. Of over 200,000 clones listed, roughly nine tenths are singletons. The specimen was PBMCs or T cells enriched from blood (not recorded which). The receptors originated from a woman in her twenties or thirties with acute COVID-19.

The V and J genes are TRBV2 and TRBJ1-3, with TRBD1 matching over 9 bases. Trimming removed 1 base from V and 0 bases from J; junction bases left unmatched: 4. This CDR3 region has 17 residues. Looked up from germline, CDR1 is SNHLY and CDR2 is FYNNEI. CDR3 bases: TGTGCCAGCAGTGAAGTGGGACAGGGAGACTCTGGAAACACCATATATTTT. It is translated as CASSEVGQGDSGNTIYF.

The rearrangement links TRBV6-5 to TRBJ1-2; a possible D gene is TRBD1 (6 bases). Germline-derived CDR1 and CDR2 are MNHEY and SVGAGI. Trimming cost V 6 bases and J 7 bases, with 15 bases left between them. This CDR3 comprises 13 residues. CDR3 bases: TGTGCCAGCAGACTAGTAGGGGGAAGTGGCTACACCTTC. Translated, it gives CASRLVGGSGYTF.

The gene calls are TRBV6-5 and TRBJ2-2; 10 bases map to TRBD2. The germline gives CDR1 MNHEY, CDR2 SVGAGI. The CDR3 covers 16 residues. With V trimmed by 0 bases and J by 4 bases, 2 bases remained unmatched. The CDR3, as DNA: TGTGCCAGCAGTTACTCTAGCGGGGGGTTCACCGGGGAGCTGTTTTTT. As protein: CASSYSSGGFTGELFF.

This chain uses TRBV19 with TRBJ1-1; TRBD1 matches at 7 bases. Germline assignment: CDR1 LNHDA and CDR2 SQIVND (reference sequence). The CDR3 has 16 amino acids. J gave up 0 bases and V 5 bases, and 9 bases lay outside the gene matches. CDR3 nucleotide sequence: TGTGCCAGTAGTCCCGGGACAGCTGACTTGAACACTGAAGCTTTCTTT. It codes for CASSPGTADLNTEAFF.

The CDR3 reads CASSRGRGDTQYF. The CDR3 DNA follows: TGTGCCAGCAGTAGGGGGCGGGGAGATACGCAGTATTTT. The chain carries TRBV6-4 and TRBJ2-3, with D possibly matching TRBD1 (7 bases). Germline-derived CDR1 and CDR2 are MRHNA and SNTAGT. This CDR3 spans 13 amino acids. V shed 5 bases and J shed 5 bases, with 11 bases lying between them.

In its sample, this clone was seen once. The V gene is TRBV19, the J gene TRBJ1-1; TRBD1 is a possible D gene (5 bases). Deletions cut 3 bases from V and 5 bases from J, with 7 bases between. CDR1 and CDR2 from the germline V gene are LNHDA and SQIVND (reference sequence). The CDR3 has 12 residues. The CDR3 here is CASSMGQTEAFF. CDR3 in DNA: TGTGCCAGTAGTATGGGGCAAACTGAAGCTTTCTTT. Combining the CDR3 with reference TRBV19 and TRBJ1-1 gives the whole variable domain DGGITQSPKYLFRKEGQNVTLSCEQNLNHDAMYWYRQDPGQGLRLIYYSQIVNDFQKGDIAEGYSVSREKKESFPLTVTSAQKNPTAFYLCASSMGQTEAFFGQGTRLTVV.

The chain recombines TRBV10-3 with TRBJ2-7; 8 nucleotides line up with TRBD1. The CDR3 has 13 residues. Trimming removed 2 bases from V and 4 bases from J; junction bases left unmatched: 1. Germline CDR1 ENHRY, CDR2 SYGVKD. Written as DNA, the CDR3 is TGTGCCATCAGTGAGACAGGGGGGTACGAGCAGTACTTC. It codes for CAISETGGYEQYF.

V usage is TRBV11-3 and J usage is TRBJ2-3; D gene ambiguous. The V end was cut by 5 bases, the J end by 5 bases, with 8 bases between. Germline V gene lookup returns CDR1 SGHNT and CDR2 YENEEA. The CDR3 has 12 amino acids. CDR3 protein: CASSQRLDTQYF. The CDR3 DNA sequence: TGTGCCAGCAGCCAGAGGTTAGATACGCAGTATTTT.

The V gene is TRBV11-2, the J gene TRBJ2-1; D ambiguous. The CDR3 totals 13 residues. Germline CDR1 and CDR2: SGHAT and FQNNGV. The V end lost 4 bases, the J end lost 9 bases, and 13 bases lay between the germline ends. CDR3 protein: CASSSAILGEQFF. CDR3 bases: TGTGCCAGCAGCTCCGCCATACTCGGTGAGCAGTTCTTC. Using reference TRBV11-2 and TRBJ2-1 for the parts outside the CDR3, the full variable domain is EAGVAQSPRYKIIEKRQSVAFWCNPISGHATLYWYQQILGQGPKLLIQFQNNGVVDDSQLPKDRFSAERLKGVDSTLKIQPAKLEDSAVYLCASSSAILGEQFFGPGTRLTVL.

This clone came up once. CDR3 in amino acids: CASSFSRTGVSGELFF. As DNA, the CDR3 is TGTGCCAGCAGTTTTTCACGGACAGGGGTTAGCGGGGAGCTGTTTTTT. This chain connects TRBV27 to TRBJ2-2, with 9 bases lining up with TRBD1. Trimming at V came to 3 bases and at J to 7 bases, leaving 9 bases not matched to a gene. This CDR3 has 16 residues. CDR1 and CDR2 (germline): MNHEY, SMNVEV (reference sequence).

This chain uses TRBV5-1 with TRBJ2-5, with a weak D call TRBD2 (5 bases). The V gene lost 2 bases and the J gene lost 5 bases, with 22 bases spanning the gap. Germline assignment: CDR1 SGHRS and CDR2 YFSETQ. This CDR3 comprises 17 residues. CDR3 region: CASSFTPLTLSGETQYF. CDR3 DNA: TGCGCCAGCAGCTTCACCCCCTTGACCCTCTCGGGGGAGACCCAGTACTTC.

The chain uses TRBV28 and TRBJ1-2, with 7 positions matching TRBD1. This CDR3 comprises 17 residues. Germline lookup yields CDR1 MDHEN and CDR2 SYDVKM. The V segment lost 5 bases and the J segment 0 bases; nucleotides outside the gene matches: 12. CDR3 residues: CASSILAGTATNYGYTF. CDR3 nucleotides: TGTGCCAGCAGTATATTGGCCGGGACAGCGACTAACTATGGCTACACCTTC.

V usage is TRBV4-3 and J usage is TRBJ1-4; a weak D match, TRBD1 (5 bases). V shed 1 base and J shed 1 base, with 7 bases lying between them. The V gene's germline CDR1 is LGHNA and CDR2 YSLEER. The CDR3 is 15 residues long. CDR3 nucleotides: TGCGCCAGCAGCCAAGTGGGGGGAACTAATGAAAAACTGTTTTTT. Its translation is CASSQVGGTNEKLFF.

The chain joins TRBV2 to TRBJ2-5, with 8 nucleotides matching TRBD1. Trimming took 6 bases from V and 1 from J; bases not matched to a gene: 10. Per the germline V gene, CDR1 is SNHLY and CDR2 is FYNNEI. CDR3 length: 16 residues. CDR3 loop: CASSRTGGFSQETQYF. DNA of the CDR3: TGTGCCAGCAGCCGAACAGGGGGATTCAGCCAAGAGACCCAGTACTTC.

CDR3 coding DNA: TGTGCCAGCAGCCAAGATACGGGGTGGGGACAAGGGGATACCGGGGAGCTGTTTTTT. Amino acids: CASSQDTGWGQGDTGELFF. The chain is built from TRBV3-1 (or the pseudogene TRBV3-2) and TRBJ2-2; TRBD1 is a possible D gene (6 bases). Germline assignment: CDR1 LGHDT and CDR2 YNNKEL (reference sequence). The CDR3 extends over 19 amino acids. V shed 0 bases and J shed 5 bases, with 22 bases lying between them.